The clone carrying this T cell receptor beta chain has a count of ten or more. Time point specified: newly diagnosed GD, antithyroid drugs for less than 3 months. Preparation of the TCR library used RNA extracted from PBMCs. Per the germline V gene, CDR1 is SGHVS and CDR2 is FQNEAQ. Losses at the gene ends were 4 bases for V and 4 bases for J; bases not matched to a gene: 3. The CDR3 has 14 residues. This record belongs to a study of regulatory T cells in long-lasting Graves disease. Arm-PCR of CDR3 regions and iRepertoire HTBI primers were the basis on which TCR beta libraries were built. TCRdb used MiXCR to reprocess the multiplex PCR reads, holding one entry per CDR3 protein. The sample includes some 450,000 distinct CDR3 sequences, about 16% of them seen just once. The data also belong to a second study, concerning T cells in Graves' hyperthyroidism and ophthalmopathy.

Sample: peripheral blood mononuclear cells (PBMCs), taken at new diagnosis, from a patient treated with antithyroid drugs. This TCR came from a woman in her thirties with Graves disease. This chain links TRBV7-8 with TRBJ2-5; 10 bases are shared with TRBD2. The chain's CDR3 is CASSSSGGIETQYF. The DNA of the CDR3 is TGTGCCAGCAGCTCTAGCGGGGGAATAGAGACCCAGTACTTC.